This TCR beta chain was observed in a study of blood T cell repertoires in COVID-19. Study details: PBMCs, B-cell-depleted T cells, or T cells were the source of the cDNA or gDNA that made up the material.

This table comes from immunoSEQ multiplex PCR, and its TCRdb copy is limited to in-frame clones, with some not included. The sample includes 35,000 to 55,000 clones, 90% of them seen just once. The CDR3 is 15 amino acids. The V gene's germline CDR1 is MDHEN and CDR2 SYDVKM. The V and J ends lost 5 bases and 8 bases respectively, with 21 bases between them. Input material: peripheral blood. The chain recombines TRBV28 with TRBJ1-2; D possibly corresponds to TRBD1 (6 bases). This clonotype was obtained from a man between 65 and 85 years old with active COVID-19. DNA for the CDR3: TGTGCCAGCAGTAACTTACAACAGGGCTCTGGGGGCTACACCTTC. Residues: CASSNLQQGSGGYTF.